This TCR beta chain was observed in a study of shared clonotypes between healthy human individuals. Looking at the study overall: CD8 memory received one plate per donor, CD8 naive two, CD4 memory three and CD4 naive three. Overall study findings and caveats: Incomplete sequencing of sorted subsets was indicated by rarefaction despite large depth. Collection of samples was limited to blood; tissue repertoires likely differ.

Naive CD8 cells comprised CD45RO-negative, CCR7-positively selected cells, excluding terminally differentiated effector memory CD45RA+ cells. Among the donors, all were Caucasian adults who lived in Nashville, Tennessee. Points on this clone: Antigen: not known.

Measured with immunoSEQ multiplex PCR; TCRdb has only the in-frame clones, and not every one. The data hold roughly 550,000 clones, with roughly 95% observed a single time. Germline values: CDR1 MDHEN, CDR2 SYDVKM. This CDR3 is 15 amino acids long. Trimming took off 5 bases at V and 5 bases at J, with 16 bases between the two ends. This sequence joins TRBV28 and TRBJ2-1; tentatively, D is TRBD2 (5 bases). The sequence was obtained from a woman aged 25 to 39 in good health. The sequenced sample consisted of naive CD8+ T cells sorted from blood. The chain's CDR3 is CASSPRGVLHNEQFF. In DNA form, the CDR3 reads TGTGCCAGCAGTCCCCGGGGAGTTTTGCACAATGAGCAGTTCTTC.